The next 10 T cell receptor beta chains were all read from a single sample in a study of control samples from healthy donors and cancer patients. Only in-frame clones appear in the TCRdb table, and some are missing; sequencing was by immunoSEQ multiplex PCR. The repertoire includes 130,000 or so clones, about 89% of them detected once, and about 2.7% sits in the top ten. The sample comprised blood. These receptors all stem from a man aged 55 to 70 in good health.

The chain employs TRBV3-1 (or the pseudogene TRBV3-2) and TRBJ1-1, with D possibly TRBD1 on 6 matching bases. This CDR3 comprises 13 residues. Trimming took 1 base from V and 8 from J, leaving 11 bases between them. Germline assignment: CDR1 LGHDT and CDR2 YNNKEL (reference sequence). The CDR3 loop reads CASSQVGGVEAFF. CDR3 sequence (DNA): TGTGCCAGCAGCCAAGTTGGGGGCGTCGAAGCTTTCTTT.

V and J are TRBV11-2 and TRBJ2-1; 10 bases match TRBD1. Unmatched junction bases numbered 9, after V lost 5 bases and J lost 8 bases. Germline CDR1 and CDR2: SGHAT and FQNNGV. The CDR3 length is 15 residues. CDR3 nucleotide sequence: TGTGCCAGCAGCCGCAGGACAGGGGGAATGGATGAGCAGTTCTTC. This codes for CASSRRTGGMDEQFF.

This clone was found a few times. This chain uses TRBV11-2 with TRBJ1-2; D may be TRBD1 (5 bases). Trimming left V 1 base short and J 3 bases short, with 15 bases between. Germline assignment: CDR1 SGHAT and CDR2 FQNNGV. This CDR3 comprises 16 residues. CDR3 DNA: TGTGCCAGCAGCTTAGGGGGACTACCCTTGGACTATGGCTACACCTTC. Protein product: CASSLGGLPLDYGYTF.

The V gene is TRBV7-2, the J gene TRBJ1-4; D gene unclear. The CDR3 has 15 residues. Germline V gene sequence: CDR1 SGHTA, CDR2 FQGNSA. V was clipped by 4 bases and J by 0 bases, with 9 bases between them. CDR3 protein: CASSWSAATNEKLFF. The CDR3 nucleotides read TGTGCCAGCAGCTGGTCCGCTGCAACTAATGAAAAACTGTTTTTT.

With respect to this clone: A junction end diverges from the germline sequence, so it may reflect a read error. The V call is TRBV7-6, the J call TRBJ1-4; 9 bases are a match to TRBD1. Per the germline V gene, CDR1 is SGHVS and CDR2 is FNYEAQ. This CDR3 region has 17 residues. Written as DNA, the CDR3 is TGTGCCGGCAGCTTCTACGGGACAGGGCGGATTAATGAAAAACTGTTTTTT. Translation gives CAGSFYGTGRINEKLFF.

This chain links TRBV12-3 or TRBV12-4 with TRBJ1-2; the match to TRBD1 covers 7 bases. This CDR3 region has 12 residues. Germline trimming cut 4 bases from V and 8 bases from J; bases unmatched to any gene: 4. The CDR3 protein is CASSSGGLGYTF. CDR3 nucleotides: TGTGCCAGCAGTTCAGGGGGGCTGGGCTACACCTTC.

The chain is built from TRBV6-5 and TRBJ2-3; D is possibly TRBD1 (6 bases). The CDR3 extends over 15 amino acids. V was clipped by 7 bases and J by 4 bases, with 18 bases between them. Germline V gene data show CDR1 as MNHEY and CDR2 as SVGAGI. CDR3 loop: CASTKTGLVADTQYF. Written as DNA, the CDR3 is TGTGCCAGCACCAAAACAGGGCTCGTCGCAGATACGCAGTATTTT.

The chain couples TRBV5-1 to TRBJ1-1; a weak D match, TRBD1 (5 bases). Germline CDR1 is SGHRS and CDR2 is YFSETQ. V was clipped by 0 bases and J by 4 bases, with 13 bases between them. CDR3 size: 15 residues. CDR3 nucleotide sequence: TGCGCCAGCAGCTTGGCCCAATTAAGGGGCACTGAAGCTTTCTTT. Its translation is CASSLAQLRGTEAFF.

V gene TRBV7-9 combines with J gene TRBJ2-1, with 7 bases fitting TRBD2. The J segment lost 6 bases and the V segment lost 5 bases, leaving 13 bases of the junction unmatched. The CDR3 extends over 16 amino acids. Looked up from germline, CDR1 is SEHNR and CDR2 is FQNEAQ (reference sequence). The DNA for the CDR3 is TGTGCCAGCAGCCCATCTCAGCGGGGTAGGAGCAATGAGCAGTTCTTC. Translation: CASSPSQRGRSNEQFF.

The CDR3 coding sequence is TGTGCCAGCAGTTTATACTTAGATACGCAGTATTTT. Its protein product is CASSLYLDTQYF. V gene TRBV12-3 or TRBV12-4 combines with J gene TRBJ2-3; D unresolved. V was clipped by 2 bases and J by 5 bases, with 5 bases between them. The CDR3 has 12 residues.